The 6 T cell receptor beta chains below all came from one sample that was sequenced in a study of T cell repertoires in cytomegalovirus infection. TCRdb re-derived calls from the reads in MiXCR, one entry per CDR3 protein. The sample has about 530,000 distinct CDR3 sequences, around 27% seen once. The sample comprised PBMCs. These receptors were collected from a human donor in good health (CMV status not recorded). Some clones in this sample may be carry-over from other donors' samples.

This clonotype was counted only a few times. The rearrangement uses TRBV4-1 and TRBJ2-7; 11 bases are shared with TRBD1. After removal of 0 bases from V and 3 bases from J, the junction contained 4 bases not matched to a gene. The CDR3 is made up of 16 amino acids. Germline CDR1 and CDR2: MGHRA and YSYEKL. CDR3 protein: CASSQERTGGIYEQYF. CDR3 DNA sequence: TGCGCCAGCAGCCAAGAAAGGACAGGGGGCATCTACGAGCAGTACTTC.

The CDR3 coding sequence is TGTGCCAGTAGTTTGGGGCCGGTATCGACTGAAGCTTTCTTT. Translated, it gives CASSLGPVSTEAFF. The genes are TRBV19 and TRBJ1-1; possibly TRBD1 for D (5 bases). The CDR3 runs 14 residues. Germline CDR1 LNHDA, CDR2 SQIVND (reference sequence). The V gene lost 5 bases and the J gene lost 5 bases, with 15 bases spanning the gap. Complete variable domain (other parts from reference TRBV19 and TRBJ1-1): DGGITQSPKYLFRKEGQNVTLSCEQNLNHDAMYWYRQDPGQGLRLIYYSQIVNDFQKGDIAEGYSVSREKKESFPLTVTSAQKNPTAFYLCASSLGPVSTEAFFGQGTRLTVV.

This clonotype showed up just a few times. The chain recombines TRBV12-3 or TRBV12-4 with TRBJ1-6; D not resolved. The CDR3 sequence is 13 residues long. V was shortened by 1 base and J by 11 bases, with 9 bases between the two germline ends. As DNA, the CDR3 is TGTGCCAGCAGTTTAGGGGCAAAGACACCCCTCCACTTT. It specifies CASSLGAKTPLHF.

A few counts support this clonotype. The chain recombines TRBV6-6 with TRBJ2-1; TRBD2 is a possible D gene (5 bases). V was cut by 10 bases and J by 3 bases, with 13 bases left in between. Germline V lookup: CDR1 MNHNY, CDR2 SVGAGI (reference sequence). The CDR3 is 13 amino acids. The CDR3 DNA reads TGTGCCACCCGGGATTCTAGCTACAATGAGCAGTTCTTC. It yields the protein CATRDSSYNEQFF.

This clonotype has a handful of counts. The genes are TRBV11-2 and TRBJ2-7; D uncertain. Per the germline V gene, CDR1 is SGHAT and CDR2 is FQNNGV. The CDR3 loop spans 12 amino acids. V lost 1 base, J lost 5 bases, and 6 bases lay in between. The CDR3 sequence: CASSLGRNEQYV. CDR3 sequence (DNA): TGTGCCAGCAGCTTAGGACGTAACGAGCAGTACGTC.

This clonotype was detected a few times. The rearrangement links TRBV7-2 to TRBJ1-1; D is undetermined. Germline V gene lookup returns CDR1 SGHTA and CDR2 FQGNSA. CDR3 size: 12 residues. V lost 0 bases to trimming and J lost 11 bases, with 10 bases between them. In DNA form, the CDR3 reads TGTGCCAGCAGCTTAGCTGCGCAGGATGCTTTCTTT. Translated: CASSLAAQDAFF.